Detailed here is one T cell receptor beta chain. Its specificity is unknown. These data belong to a study of siplizumab effects on memory and regulatory T cells. Regarding the study as a whole: Naive T cells looked more diverse than memory cells, and they looked like major contributors to the alloresponse. The mapping of alloreactive clones to unstimulated subsets covered only a minor fraction of them. Only a minority of proliferating CD4+ or CD8+ clones had an assignable naive or memory phenotype, with roughly 80-95% lacking one.

Assays covered 10^5 or so TCR templates per sample. The table came from immunoSEQ multiplex PCR; TCRdb's copy has only in-frame clones and leaves some out. The sample includes approximately 100,000 clones, 92% of them seen just once. The length of the CDR3 is 11 residues. Germline CDR1 SGHRS, CDR2 YFSETQ. V lost 5 bases and J 13 bases, leaving 15 bases between the germline ends. Specimen: Tregs sorted from blood. This receptor was identified in a human donor in good health. The chain carries TRBV5-1 and TRBJ2-5; the D is unclear. The DNA for the CDR3 is TGCGCCAGCAGAGATGGACCCCTCCTGTACTTC. As protein: CASRDGPLLYF. Full variable domain (missing parts from reference TRBV5-1 and TRBJ2-5): KAGVTQTPRYLIKTRGQQVTLSCSPISGHRSVSWYQQTPGQGLQFLFEYFSETQRNKGNFPGRFSGRQFSNSRSEMNVSTLELGDSALYLCASRDGPLLYFGPGTRLLVL.